These 9 T cell receptor beta chains were all obtained from the same sample, sequenced in a study of blood T cell repertoires in COVID-19. Clones were sequenced by immunoSEQ multiplex PCR, and TCRdb holds only the in-frame ones, with some missing. The sample lists almost 100,000 clones, more than 75% occurring once. The sample taken for sequencing was peripheral blood. The receptors were gathered from a man aged 50 or older with acute or convalescent COVID-19.

This chain links TRBV19 with TRBJ2-3; D is possibly TRBD2 (6 bases). The CDR3 covers 15 residues. V lost 6 bases, J lost 6 bases, and 19 bases lay in between. From germline, CDR1 is LNHDA and CDR2 SQIVND (reference sequence). The CDR3 spells CASRRADAGGDTQYF. The CDR3 nucleotides are TGTGCCAGTAGAAGAGCCGATGCTGGGGGGGATACGCAGTATTTT.

The chain employs TRBV5-1 and TRBJ2-2; 9 nucleotides match TRBD1. After removal of 2 bases from V and 3 bases from J, the junction contained 2 bases not matched to a gene. The germline V gene encodes CDR1 SGHRS and CDR2 YFSETQ. The CDR3 spans 15 residues. The CDR3 region has the DNA TGCGCCAGCAGCTTAGACAGGGGGGACACCGGGGAGCTGTTTTTT. It is translated as CASSLDRGDTGELFF. Full variable domain (outside the CDR3, taken from reference TRBV5-1 and TRBJ2-2): KAGVTQTPRYLIKTRGQQVTLSCSPISGHRSVSWYQQTPGQGLQFLFEYFSETQRNKGNFPGRFSGRQFSNSRSEMNVSTLELGDSALYLCASSLDRGDTGELFFGEGSRLTVL.

The chain carries TRBV15 and TRBJ2-1; 14 nucleotides align to TRBD2. The CDR3 consists of 20 residues. V lost 1 base to trimming and J lost 8 bases; unmatched junction nucleotides: 16. Germline V gene data show CDR1 as LNHNV and CDR2 as YYDKDF (reference sequence). The CDR3 DNA reads as TGTGCCACCAGCAGAGCACTCGGGACTAGCGGGAGTGCCTCTGAGGATGAGCAGTTCTTC. Encoded protein: CATSRALGTSGSASEDEQFF.

This chain links TRBV30 with TRBJ2-3; the D gene is possibly TRBD2 (5 bases). Per the germline V gene, CDR1 is GTSNPN and CDR2 is SVGIG (reference sequence). The CDR3 consists of 13 residues. The V end was cut by 2 bases, the J end by 6 bases, with 12 bases between. Here the CDR3 DNA reads TGTGCCTGGAGTTTTACAACGGGGGATACGCAGTATTTT. Its translation is CAWSFTTGDTQYF.

The V call is TRBV5-6, the J call TRBJ1-5, with a tentative D call TRBD1 (5 bases). V lost 0 bases and J 0 bases, leaving 10 bases between the germline ends. Germline assignment: CDR1 SGHDT and CDR2 YYEEEE. This CDR3 is 16 amino acids long. CDR3 in amino acids: CASSLGGPVSNQPQHF. CDR3 DNA sequence: TGTGCCAGCAGCTTGGGGGGCCCCGTTAGCAATCAGCCCCAGCATTTT.

V usage is TRBV6-2 or TRBV6-3 and J usage is TRBJ2-5; 10 bases align to TRBD2. Looked up from germline, CDR1 is MNHEY and CDR2 is SVGEGT. Losses at the gene ends were 6 bases for V and 5 bases for J; bases not matched to a gene: 3. This CDR3 is built from 13 residues. This chain's CDR3 is CASSRAGGETQYF. CDR3 sequence (DNA): TGTGCCAGCAGCCGAGCGGGAGGGGAGACCCAGTACTTC.

V gene TRBV7-9 combines with J gene TRBJ1-5; 7 nucleotides match TRBD1. CDR1 and CDR2 from the germline V gene are SEHNR and FQNEAQ (reference sequence). V shed 1 base and J 4 bases; nucleotides not matched to a gene: 4. The CDR3 sequence is 15 residues long. The CDR3 DNA sequence: TGTGCCAGCAGCTTAGAAGGGGGCCAAAATCAGCCCCAGCATTTT. Translation: CASSLEGGQNQPQHF.

J is TRBJ1-6 and V is TRBV6-5, with a weak D call TRBD1 (5 bases). From germline, CDR1 is MNHEY and CDR2 SVGAGI. The V gene lost 0 bases and the J gene lost 10 bases, with 13 bases spanning the gap. The CDR3 is 15 amino acids. CDR3 in amino acids: CASSYSRQGDSPLHF. In DNA, the CDR3 is TGTGCCAGCAGTTACTCGAGGCAGGGCGACTCACCCCTCCACTTT.

The chain recombines TRBV5-8 with TRBJ1-2, with D possibly TRBD1 on 5 matching bases. The V end was cut by 3 bases, the J end by 5 bases, with 11 bases between. The CDR3 is 13 residues long. From germline, CDR1 is SGHTS and CDR2 YDEGEE. CDR3 sequence: CASSWGLEYGYTF. The CDR3 bases are TGTGCCAGCAGCTGGGGACTGGAGTATGGCTACACCTTC. Complete variable domain (other parts from reference TRBV5-8 and TRBJ1-2): EAGVTQSPTHLIKTRGQQATLRCSPISGHTSVYWYQQALGLGLQFLLWYDEGEERNRGNFPPRFSGRQFPNYSSELNVNALELEDSALYLCASSWGLEYGYTFGSGTRLTVV.